These 5 T cell receptor beta chains were sequenced from one sample in a study of cytomegalovirus exposure and HLA in healthy donors. Clones were read by immunoSEQ multiplex PCR, and TCRdb kept only the in-frame ones, dropping some. Here the sample spans some 130,000 clones, about 95% being singletons. Input material: PBMCs. These receptors all come from a man aged 18 to 30 in good health and CMV-seropositive.

The J gene is TRBJ2-7, the V gene TRBV27; D is perhaps TRBD1 (6 bases). The CDR3 totals 13 residues. Trimming took off 6 bases at V and 1 base at J, with 10 bases between the two ends. From germline, CDR1 is MNHEY and CDR2 SMNVEV (reference sequence). CDR3 in DNA: TGTGCCAGCAGACAGGGCGGGTCCTACGAGCAGTACTTC. It is translated as CASRQGGSYEQYF.

This clone was recorded once. The V and J genes are TRBV7-9 and TRBJ1-1; D is unclear. CDR3 length: 12 residues. Per the germline V gene, CDR1 is SEHNR and CDR2 is FQNEAQ (reference sequence). V was shortened by 3 bases and J by 5 bases, with 7 bases between the two germline ends. CDR3 sequence reads: CASSLGRTEAFF. The CDR3 DNA follows: TGTGCCAGCAGCTTGGGGAGGACTGAAGCTTTCTTT.

The chain has TRBV5-5 and TRBJ1-5; D may be TRBD1 (5 bases). CDR1 is SGHKS and CDR2 is YYEKEE in the germline V gene (reference sequence). The CDR3 is made up of 15 amino acids. With 6 bases removed from V and 1 base from J, the gap between germline ends came to 14 bases. The DNA of the CDR3 is TGTGCCAGCAAACGGGGGGGATCGAGCAATCAGCCCCAGCATTTT. Amino acid sequence: CASKRGGSSNQPQHF. Full variable domain (rest looked up from reference TRBV5-5 and TRBJ1-5): DAGVTQSPTHLIKTRGQQVTLRCSPISGHKSVSWYQQVLGQGPQFIFQYYEKEERGRGNFPDRFSARQFPNYSSELNVNALLLGDSALYLCASKRGGSSNQPQHFGDGTRLSIL.

The rearrangement joins TRBV19 to TRBJ1-1; no clear D. Germline CDR1 LNHDA, CDR2 SQIVND (reference sequence). CDR3 length equals 14 residues. V was cut by 9 bases and J by 3 bases, with 17 bases left in between. The CDR3 spells CASGKVGTDTEAFF. CDR3 coding DNA: TGTGCCAGCGGAAAGGTTGGCACAGACACTGAAGCTTTCTTT.

The rearrangement links TRBV7-2 to TRBJ2-2, with a weak D call TRBD1 (6 bases). This CDR3 spans 13 amino acids. The V gene's germline CDR1 is SGHTA and CDR2 FQGNSA. The V end was cut by 5 bases, the J end by 8 bases, with 12 bases between. Here the CDR3 DNA reads TGTGCCAGCAGCGTAAACAGGGTTGGGGAGCTGTTTTTT. Its protein is CASSVNRVGELFF.